A single sample gave rise to the 25 T cell receptor beta chains below, sequenced in a study of T cells in narcolepsy. The assay was immunoSEQ multiplex PCR, and TCRdb's table has in-frame clones only and misses some. The repertoire holds fewer than 40,000 clones, with about 76% as singletons. The sample taken for sequencing was CD45RA- memory CD4+ T cells from PBMCs. Every receptor here comes from a human donor with narcolepsy.

The rearrangement joins TRBV7-2 to TRBJ2-1; 8 nucleotides agree with TRBD2. Losses at the gene ends were 7 bases for V and 12 bases for J; bases not matched to a gene: 8. Germline V gives CDR1 SGHTA, CDR2 FQGNSA. CDR3 length: 12 amino acids. The CDR3 loop reads CASTSAGTRQFF. Written as DNA, the CDR3 is TGTGCCAGCACCTCAGCCGGGACTAGGCAGTTCTTC.

This sequence joins TRBV6-5 and TRBJ2-5, with TRBD1 identical over 7 bases. Germline loops: CDR1 MNHEY, CDR2 SVGAGI. The ends lost 5 bases at V and 5 bases at J; junction bases unmatched: 8. This CDR3 has 14 residues. The chain's CDR3 is CASSRGPGGETQYF. In nucleotides, the CDR3 is TGTGCCAGCAGTAGGGGGCCGGGCGGGGAGACCCAGTACTTC.

The V call is TRBV4-1, the J call TRBJ2-3, with D possibly called TRBD1 or TRBD2 (6 bases each). The CDR3 covers 16 residues. V was shortened by 3 bases and J by 4 bases, with 17 bases between the two germline ends. Germline CDR1 and CDR2: MGHRA and YSYEKL. The chain's CDR3 is CASSHGGQGSPDTQYF. CDR3 bases: TGCGCCAGCAGCCACGGGGGCCAGGGTAGCCCAGATACGCAGTATTTT.

This clone occurred once. The gene calls are TRBV5-6 and TRBJ2-5, with D perhaps assigned TRBD1 or TRBD2 (5 bases each). Deletions cut 3 bases from V and 2 bases from J, with 11 bases between. Germline CDR1 SGHDT, CDR2 YYEEEE. The CDR3 consists of 14 residues. CDR3 in DNA: TGTGCCAGCAGCTGGGGACGGGCGCAAGAGACCCAGTACTTC. Protein sequence: CASSWGRAQETQYF.

The chain combines TRBV11-2 with TRBJ2-1; 8 nucleotides agree with TRBD2. Trimming removed 1 base from V and 4 bases from J; junction bases left unmatched: 0. The CDR3 covers 14 residues. The V gene's germline CDR1 is SGHAT and CDR2 FQNNGV. CDR3 amino acids: CASSLAGGYNEQFF. DNA of the CDR3: TGTGCCAGCAGCTTAGCGGGAGGGTACAATGAGCAGTTCTTC.

This chain links TRBV25-1 with TRBJ1-2; D uncertain. V was shortened by 5 bases and J by 7 bases, with 20 bases between the two germline ends. The germline CDR1 and CDR2 sequences are MGHDK and SYGVNS. This CDR3 comprises 15 residues. This chain's CDR3 is CASSLRQEPLSGYTF. Written as DNA, the CDR3 is TGTGCCAGCAGTCTTAGGCAGGAGCCTCTTAGTGGCTACACCTTC.

This clone was seen just once. The rearrangement links TRBV7-9 to TRBJ2-6, with D maybe TRBD1 (6 bases). The CDR3 is made up of 19 amino acids. Germline V lookup: CDR1 SEHNR, CDR2 FQNEAQ (reference sequence). V was clipped by 3 bases and J by 1 base, with 19 bases between them. The CDR3 protein is CASSFRGQNIGSGANVLTF. DNA of the CDR3: TGTGCCAGCAGCTTCCGAGGACAGAACATAGGGTCTGGGGCCAACGTCCTGACTTTC.

The genes are TRBV5-1 and TRBJ2-2; D might be TRBD2 (6 bases). Per germline, CDR1 SGHRS and CDR2 YFSETQ. The CDR3 contains 16 residues. Trimming removed 0 bases at V and 5 bases at J, with 14 bases between. As DNA, the CDR3 is TGCGCCAGCAGCTTGGAAAGCGGGCCCAGTACCGGGGAGCTGTTTTTT. Amino acids: CASSLESGPSTGELFF.

The chain links TRBV7-7 to TRBJ2-1, with 7 positions matching TRBD2. Per the germline V gene, CDR1 is SSHAT and CDR2 is FNYEAQ (reference sequence). CDR3 length equals 17 residues. The J segment lost 1 base and the V segment lost 4 bases, leaving 10 bases of the junction unmatched. In DNA, the CDR3 is TGTGCCAGCAGCTCGGATAGCGGGTGGACTTCCTACAATGAGCAGTTCTTC. Amino acids: CASSSDSGWTSYNEQFF.

This rearrangement joins TRBV7-3 to TRBJ2-2; 8 bases map to TRBD1. The CDR3 totals 17 residues. In germline, CDR1 is SGHTA, CDR2 FQGTGA. V trimming: 5 bases; J trimming: 4 bases; junction bases outside the gene matches: 12. For the CDR3, the DNA is TGTGCCAGCAGCCCCCGGTGGCAGGGGGCTACCACCGGGGAGCTGTTTTTT. Its protein product is CASSPRWQGATTGELFF.

V usage is TRBV29-1 and J usage is TRBJ1-2; no clear D. The CDR3 length is 12 residues. Between the trimmed V and J ends, which lost 7 bases and 8 bases, there was a span of 17 bases. The germline gives CDR1 SQVTM, CDR2 ANQGSEA. The CDR3 protein is CSANKDGGGYTF. The CDR3, as DNA: TGCAGCGCAAACAAGGACGGAGGGGGCTACACCTTC.

This chain uses TRBV30 with TRBJ2-1; 7 nucleotides match TRBD1. Looked up from germline, CDR1 is GTSNPN and CDR2 is SVGIG (reference sequence). V was pared by 2 bases and J by 4 bases, with 5 bases of the junction left unmatched. The CDR3 has 14 amino acids. CDR3 coding DNA: TGTGCCTGGAGTACCGGGACAGCATACAATGAGCAGTTCTTC. Protein: CAWSTGTAYNEQFF.

The sample holds a few counts of this clone. The V call is TRBV27, the J call TRBJ2-1, with 12 bases aligning to TRBD2. With 7 bases clipped from V and 7 bases from J, the junction kept 5 bases outside the gene matches. The CDR3 is made up of 14 amino acids. Germline-derived CDR1 and CDR2 are MNHEY and SMNVEV (reference sequence). The CDR3 DNA reads TGTGCCAGCAAAACTAGCGGGAGGTGGAATGAGCAGTTCTTC. This translates into CASKTSGRWNEQFF.

The chain couples TRBV27 to TRBJ2-1, with TRBD1 as a possible D gene (5 bases). The CDR3 is made up of 15 amino acids. The V end lost 2 bases, the J end lost 9 bases, and 17 bases lay between the germline ends. Germline V gene lookup returns CDR1 MNHEY and CDR2 SMNVEV (reference sequence). CDR3 coding DNA: TGTGCCAGCAGTTTAGTGGACACGGTGGGCGCTGAGCAGTTCTTC. Translation: CASSLVDTVGAEQFF.

The chain employs TRBV10-3 and TRBJ1-4, with TRBD1 matching 9 bases. From germline, CDR1 is ENHRY and CDR2 SYGVKD. The CDR3 contains 16 residues. The ends lost 6 bases at V and 5 bases at J; junction bases unmatched: 10. DNA for the CDR3: TGTGCCATCAGCATCGACGGGACAGGGTCAAATGAAAAACTGTTTTTT. Residues: CAISIDGTGSNEKLFF.

The gene calls are TRBV5-1 and TRBJ2-7, with D maybe TRBD2 (6 bases). The CDR3 is made up of 16 amino acids. Between the trimmed V and J ends, which lost 4 bases and 2 bases, there was a span of 19 bases. Germline V gene sequence: CDR1 SGHRS, CDR2 YFSETQ. CDR3 residues: CASSLEGTSQAYEQYF. The CDR3 nucleotides read TGCGCCAGCAGCCTAGAGGGGACTTCTCAGGCCTACGAGCAGTACTTC.

The gene calls are TRBV5-4 and TRBJ2-7; no reliable D call. V was trimmed by 4 bases and J by 6 bases, leaving 11 bases between them. This CDR3 has 12 residues. From germline, CDR1 is SGHNT and CDR2 YYREEE (reference sequence). CDR3 residues: CASSRDLAEQYF. In DNA, the CDR3 is TGTGCCAGCAGCCGAGACCTGGCCGAGCAGTACTTC.

The chain uses TRBV9 and TRBJ2-1, with 12 bases that match TRBD2. The CDR3 is 15 residues long. Germline CDR1 reads SGDLS; CDR2 reads YYNGEE. J was trimmed by 7 bases and V by 4 bases; bases with no gene match: 6. For the CDR3, the DNA is TGTGCCAGCAGCCTGAGACTAGCGGGAGTGAATGAGCAGTTCTTC. Amino acid sequence: CASSLRLAGVNEQFF. Full variable domain (rest looked up from reference TRBV9 and TRBJ2-1): DSGVTQTPKHLITATGQRVTLRCSPRSGDLSVYWYQQSLDQGLQFLIQYYNGEERAKGNILERFSAQQFPDLHSELNLSSLELGDSALYFCASSLRLAGVNEQFFGPGTRLTVL.

The chain recombines TRBV28 with TRBJ1-2, with unresolved D. Between the trimmed V and J ends, which lost 3 bases and 4 bases, there was a span of 15 bases. This CDR3 region has 15 residues. Germline V lookup: CDR1 MDHEN, CDR2 SYDVKM. The CDR3 sequence is CASSFGSGSFYGYTF. In DNA form, the CDR3 reads TGTGCCAGCAGTTTCGGTTCAGGATCTTTCTATGGCTACACCTTC.

V is TRBV7-9 and J is TRBJ2-6; TRBD1 matches at 10 bases. The CDR3 is made up of 18 amino acids. V shed 5 bases, J shed 2 bases, and the junction held 9 bases outside the gene matches. The germline V gene has CDR1 SEHNR and CDR2 FQNEAQ (reference sequence). CDR3 coding DNA: TGTGCCAGCAGCCTAGAGGGACAGGGGCTCGCTGGGGCCAACGTCCTGACTTTC. Encoded protein: CASSLEGQGLAGANVLTF.

The rearrangement links TRBV25-1 to TRBJ1-3; no firm D call. The ends were cut back, 2 bases at V and 1 base at J, with 6 bases in the middle. CDR3 length: 14 residues. Looked up from germline, CDR1 is MGHDK and CDR2 is SYGVNS. CDR3 in DNA: TGTGCCAGCAGTGAACTTTCTTCTGGAAACACCATATATTTT. This translates into CASSELSSGNTIYF.

The chain combines TRBV7-8 with TRBJ2-3; D gene ambiguous. Trimming left V 11 bases short and J 1 base short, with 10 bases between. This CDR3 is 12 amino acids long. CDR1 is SGHVS and CDR2 is FQNEAQ in the germline V gene. The CDR3 loop is CAVSTGTDTQYF. For the CDR3, the DNA is TGTGCCGTGTCCACCGGCACAGATACGCAGTATTTT.

This rearrangement joins TRBV29-1 to TRBJ1-1; the match to TRBD1 covers 7 bases. Germline V gene lookup returns CDR1 SQVTM and CDR2 ANQGSEA. Trimming at V came to 7 bases and at J to 0 bases, leaving 11 bases not matched to a gene. This CDR3 is built from 15 residues. The CDR3 DNA follows: TGCAGCGCCTGGAACAGGGGCCTCATGAACACTGAAGCTTTCTTT. Residues: CSAWNRGLMNTEAFF.

The chain is built from TRBV9 and TRBJ1-2; the D gene is possibly TRBD1 (5 bases). This CDR3 contains 16 residues. Germline values: CDR1 SGDLS, CDR2 YYNGEE. V was shortened by 0 bases and J by 3 bases, with 15 bases between the two germline ends. In nucleotides, the CDR3 is TGTGCCAGCAGCGTAGGGGGGGACGCTGGATACTATGGCTACACCTTC. Protein sequence: CASSVGGDAGYYGYTF.

This clone is a singleton in its sample. The chain combines TRBV7-9 with TRBJ1-1; tentatively, D is TRBD1 (5 bases). V dropped 0 bases and J dropped 4 bases, with 9 bases sitting between them. Germline-derived CDR1 and CDR2 are SEHNR and FQNEAQ (reference sequence). This CDR3 contains 14 residues. The DNA of the CDR3 is TGTGCCAGCAGCTTAGCTGAGGGGCGCACTGAAGCTTTCTTT. This translates into CASSLAEGRTEAFF. The whole variable domain, filled in from reference TRBV7-9 and TRBJ1-1, reads DTGVSQNPRHKITKRGQNVTFRCDPISEHNRLYWYRQTLGQGPEFLTYFQNEAQLEKSRLLSDRFSAERPKGSFSTLEIQRTEQGDSAMYLCASSLAEGRTEAFFGQGTRLTVV.